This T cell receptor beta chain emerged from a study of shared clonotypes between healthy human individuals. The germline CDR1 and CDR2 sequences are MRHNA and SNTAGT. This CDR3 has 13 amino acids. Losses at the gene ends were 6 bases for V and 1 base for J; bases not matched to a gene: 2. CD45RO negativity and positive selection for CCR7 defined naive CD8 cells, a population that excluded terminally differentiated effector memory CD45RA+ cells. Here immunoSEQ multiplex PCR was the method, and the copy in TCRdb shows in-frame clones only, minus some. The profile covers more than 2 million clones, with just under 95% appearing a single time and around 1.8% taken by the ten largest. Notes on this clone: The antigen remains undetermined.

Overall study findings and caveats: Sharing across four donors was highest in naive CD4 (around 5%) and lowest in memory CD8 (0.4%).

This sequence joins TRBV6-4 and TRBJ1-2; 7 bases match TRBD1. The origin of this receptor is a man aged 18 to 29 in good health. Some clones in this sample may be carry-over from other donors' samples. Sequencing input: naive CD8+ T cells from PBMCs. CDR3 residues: CASRGTDNYGYTF. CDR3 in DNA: TGTGCCAGCAGGGGGACAGATAACTATGGCTACACCTTC.